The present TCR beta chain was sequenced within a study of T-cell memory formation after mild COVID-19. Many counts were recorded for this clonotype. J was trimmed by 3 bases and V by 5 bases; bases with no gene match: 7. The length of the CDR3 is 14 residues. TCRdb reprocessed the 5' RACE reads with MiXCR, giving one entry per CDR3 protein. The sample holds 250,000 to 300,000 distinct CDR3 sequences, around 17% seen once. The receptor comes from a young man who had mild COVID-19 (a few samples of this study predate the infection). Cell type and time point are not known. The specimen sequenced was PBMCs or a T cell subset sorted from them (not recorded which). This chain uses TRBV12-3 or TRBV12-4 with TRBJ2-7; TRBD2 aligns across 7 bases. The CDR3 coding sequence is TGTGCCAGCAGTCCCACGACTAGCTTCTACGAGCAGTACGTC. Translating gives CASSPTTSFYEQYV.